The 19 T cell receptor beta chains below all came from one sample that was sequenced in a study of cytomegalovirus exposure and HLA in healthy donors. Repertoires were generated with immunoSEQ multiplex PCR, while TCRdb's copy carries only in-frame clones and drops some. The repertoire includes approximately 76,000 clones, approximately 94% of them detected once, and roughly 3.3% sits in the top ten. Input material: PBMCs. Receptor source: a woman in her late teens or twenties in good health and CMV-seropositive.

This chain joins TRBV18 and TRBJ2-7, with 9 bases fitting TRBD2. This CDR3 is 14 amino acids long. The germline V gene encodes CDR1 KGHSH and CDR2 LQKENI. J was trimmed by 3 bases and V by 5 bases; bases with no gene match: 5. The CDR3 coding sequence is TGTGCCAGCTCAAGACTAGCGGAGCACTACGAGCAGTACTTC. Protein sequence: CASSRLAEHYEQYF.

This sequence joins TRBV5-4 and TRBJ2-7, with D maybe TRBD1 (5 bases). The CDR3 covers 13 residues. V shed 1 base and J shed 2 bases, with 7 bases lying between them. Germline CDR1 and CDR2: SGHNT and YYREEE (reference sequence). The CDR3 coding sequence is TGTGCCAGCAGCTTGTCAGGGACCTACGAGCAGTACTTC. Translation: CASSLSGTYEQYF.

The chain recombines TRBV7-9 with TRBJ2-7; tentative D call: TRBD1 (6 bases). V was trimmed by 2 bases and J by 5 bases, leaving 13 bases between them. Per germline, CDR1 SEHNR and CDR2 FQNEAQ (reference sequence). CDR3 length: 14 residues. The CDR3 DNA is TGTGCCAGCAGCTTACTTGACAGGCTCCACGAGCAGTACTTC. This encodes CASSLLDRLHEQYF.

The chain carries TRBV28 and TRBJ1-2, with TRBD1 as a possible D gene (5 bases). The V gene lost 3 bases and the J gene lost 8 bases, with 10 bases spanning the gap. Germline V gives CDR1 MDHEN, CDR2 SYDVKM. CDR3 length: 12 amino acids. CDR3 DNA: TGTGCCAGCAGTTTTCGGGGGTACGGCTACACCTTC. It is translated as CASSFRGYGYTF.

Written as DNA, the CDR3 is TGTGCCAGCAGCTACATAATGACTAGCGGGGCCCCAGATACGCAGTATTTT. Translation gives CASSYIMTSGAPDTQYF. The V call is TRBV11-2, the J call TRBJ2-3; 11 positions match TRBD2. Germline CDR1 is SGHAT and CDR2 is FQNNGV. This CDR3 has 17 amino acids. Losses at the gene ends were 4 bases for V and 4 bases for J; bases not matched to a gene: 10.

The chain links TRBV5-1 to TRBJ2-1, with 8 nucleotides matching TRBD1. V trimming: 2 bases; J trimming: 10 bases; junction bases outside the gene matches: 5. Germline CDR1 reads SGHRS; CDR2 reads YFSETQ. The CDR3 consists of 13 residues. In nucleotides, the CDR3 is TGCGCCAGCAGCTTTAGACAGGGGTACGAGCAGTTCTTC. Protein product: CASSFRQGYEQFF.

This clone has only one observation. The V gene is TRBV5-1, the J gene TRBJ2-3, with 9 bases that match TRBD2. This CDR3 region has 19 residues. CDR1 is SGHRS and CDR2 is YFSETQ in the germline V gene. V gave up 4 bases and J gave up 3 bases; unmatched junction bases: 18. As DNA, the CDR3 is TGCGCCAGCAGCCTGAGTCGGGGCGGGGGGGCCTCTCTAACAGATACGCAGTATTTT. It is translated as CASSLSRGGGASLTDTQYF.

The gene calls are TRBV6-1 and TRBJ2-3, with TRBD1 matching 7 bases. The germline CDR1 and CDR2 sequences are MNHNS and SASEGT. V lost 1 base and J lost 0; bases outside the gene matches: 4. The CDR3 consists of 16 residues. CDR3 in DNA: TGTGCCAGCAGTGAAGGAGACAGGGAAAGCACAGATACGCAGTATTTT. This encodes CASSEGDRESTDTQYF.

This clone was detected once. The chain recombines TRBV18 with TRBJ1-1, with a weak D call TRBD1 (5 bases). CDR3 length: 15 amino acids. Looked up from germline, CDR1 is KGHSH and CDR2 is LQKENI. The V end lost 3 bases, the J end lost 4 bases, and 15 bases lay between the germline ends. CDR3 residues: CASSPLRGSGTEAFF. The CDR3 DNA follows: TGTGCCAGCTCACCCTTACGGGGGTCTGGCACTGAAGCTTTCTTT.

The genes are TRBV7-2 and TRBJ2-3, with 13 bases lining up with TRBD2. The germline gives CDR1 SGHTA, CDR2 FQGNSA. V was pared by 4 bases and J by 4 bases, with 14 bases of the junction left unmatched. This CDR3 region has 19 residues. The CDR3 nucleotides are TGTGCCAGCAGCTCCCCCCCCGTACTAGCGGGAGGGCCCCCAGATACGCAGTATTTT. Encoded protein: CASSSPPVLAGGPPDTQYF.

CDR3 bases: TGTGCCAGCAGCTTAGGCGGGGACAGAAATCAGCCCCAGCATTTT. It specifies CASSLGGDRNQPQHF. The chain combines TRBV7-9 with TRBJ1-5; 7 bases fit TRBD1. CDR1 is SEHNR and CDR2 is FQNEAQ in the germline V gene (reference sequence). This CDR3 has 15 residues. Trimming at V came to 1 base and at J to 4 bases, leaving 4 bases not matched to a gene.

V and J are TRBV5-4 and TRBJ1-6; the D gene is possibly TRBD1 (5 bases). Trimming shortened V by 1 base and J by 9 bases, and 11 bases separated the two germline ends. Germline V gene lookup returns CDR1 SGHNT and CDR2 YYREEE (reference sequence). The CDR3 totals 14 residues. This CDR3 reads CASSLRGRGSPLHF. CDR3 DNA: TGTGCCAGCAGCTTGCGGGGGAGAGGTTCACCCCTCCACTTT.

The chain couples TRBV7-2 to TRBJ2-6; TRBD1 matches at 12 bases. With V trimmed by 1 base and J by 3 bases, 7 bases remained unmatched. The CDR3 consists of 19 residues. The germline gives CDR1 SGHTA, CDR2 FQGNSA. The chain's CDR3 is CASSLVGTGGVGGANVLTF. CDR3 nucleotide sequence: TGTGCCAGCAGCTTAGTAGGGACAGGGGGCGTAGGTGGGGCCAACGTCCTGACTTTC.

The V gene is TRBV7-2, the J gene TRBJ2-3; D is possibly TRBD1 (5 bases). V lost 2 bases and J 3 bases, leaving 12 bases between the germline ends. The CDR3 extends over 15 amino acids. Germline lookup yields CDR1 SGHTA and CDR2 FQGNSA. CDR3 residues: CASSLQRRVTDTQYF. In DNA, the CDR3 is TGTGCCAGCAGCTTACAGCGCAGGGTTACAGATACGCAGTATTTT.

This clone is a singleton in its sample. This chain joins TRBV27 and TRBJ1-1, with D possibly TRBD1 on 5 matching bases. V dropped 1 base and J dropped 3 bases, with 12 bases sitting between them. Germline assignment: CDR1 MNHEY and CDR2 SMNVEV (reference sequence). The CDR3 totals 15 residues. CDR3 bases: TGTGCCAGCAGTTTATGGGGAGGGACGCACACTGAAGCTTTCTTT. Translated, it gives CASSLWGGTHTEAFF.

This chain links TRBV4-3 with TRBJ2-7; 7 bases match TRBD1. V was pared by 1 base and J by 2 bases, with 8 bases of the junction left unmatched. Germline CDR1 LGHNA, CDR2 YSLEER. The CDR3 totals 16 residues. CDR3 coding DNA: TGCGCCAGCAGCCAAGGCCGGACAGGTGAAACCTACGAGCAGTACTTC. Amino acid sequence: CASSQGRTGETYEQYF.

This rearrangement joins TRBV6-5 to TRBJ1-2; D perhaps matches TRBD1 (6 bases). CDR1 is MNHEY, CDR2 SVGAGI, per germline. The CDR3 covers 13 residues. V was shortened by 3 bases and J by 2 bases, with 7 bases between the two germline ends. The CDR3 loop is CASSYQGNYGYTF. The CDR3 DNA is TGTGCCAGCAGTTATCAGGGGAACTATGGCTACACCTTC.

The chain recombines TRBV5-1 with TRBJ2-7; 7 nucleotides align to TRBD1. The germline V gene has CDR1 SGHRS and CDR2 YFSETQ. With V trimmed by 0 bases and J by 7 bases, 7 bases remained unmatched. This CDR3 comprises 14 residues. CDR3 amino acids: CASSLEGAAKEQYF. CDR3 DNA: TGCGCCAGCAGCTTGGAGGGGGCGGCAAAAGAGCAGTACTTC.

V is TRBV19 and J is TRBJ2-1; a possible D gene is TRBD1 (5 bases). The V end lost 7 bases, the J end lost 4 bases, and 20 bases lay between the germline ends. The germline V gene encodes CDR1 LNHDA and CDR2 SQIVND (reference sequence). This CDR3 is built from 16 residues. The chain's CDR3 is CASTHLAKRGYNEQFF. CDR3 bases: TGTGCCAGTACCCACCTGGCGAAAAGGGGTTACAATGAGCAGTTCTTC.